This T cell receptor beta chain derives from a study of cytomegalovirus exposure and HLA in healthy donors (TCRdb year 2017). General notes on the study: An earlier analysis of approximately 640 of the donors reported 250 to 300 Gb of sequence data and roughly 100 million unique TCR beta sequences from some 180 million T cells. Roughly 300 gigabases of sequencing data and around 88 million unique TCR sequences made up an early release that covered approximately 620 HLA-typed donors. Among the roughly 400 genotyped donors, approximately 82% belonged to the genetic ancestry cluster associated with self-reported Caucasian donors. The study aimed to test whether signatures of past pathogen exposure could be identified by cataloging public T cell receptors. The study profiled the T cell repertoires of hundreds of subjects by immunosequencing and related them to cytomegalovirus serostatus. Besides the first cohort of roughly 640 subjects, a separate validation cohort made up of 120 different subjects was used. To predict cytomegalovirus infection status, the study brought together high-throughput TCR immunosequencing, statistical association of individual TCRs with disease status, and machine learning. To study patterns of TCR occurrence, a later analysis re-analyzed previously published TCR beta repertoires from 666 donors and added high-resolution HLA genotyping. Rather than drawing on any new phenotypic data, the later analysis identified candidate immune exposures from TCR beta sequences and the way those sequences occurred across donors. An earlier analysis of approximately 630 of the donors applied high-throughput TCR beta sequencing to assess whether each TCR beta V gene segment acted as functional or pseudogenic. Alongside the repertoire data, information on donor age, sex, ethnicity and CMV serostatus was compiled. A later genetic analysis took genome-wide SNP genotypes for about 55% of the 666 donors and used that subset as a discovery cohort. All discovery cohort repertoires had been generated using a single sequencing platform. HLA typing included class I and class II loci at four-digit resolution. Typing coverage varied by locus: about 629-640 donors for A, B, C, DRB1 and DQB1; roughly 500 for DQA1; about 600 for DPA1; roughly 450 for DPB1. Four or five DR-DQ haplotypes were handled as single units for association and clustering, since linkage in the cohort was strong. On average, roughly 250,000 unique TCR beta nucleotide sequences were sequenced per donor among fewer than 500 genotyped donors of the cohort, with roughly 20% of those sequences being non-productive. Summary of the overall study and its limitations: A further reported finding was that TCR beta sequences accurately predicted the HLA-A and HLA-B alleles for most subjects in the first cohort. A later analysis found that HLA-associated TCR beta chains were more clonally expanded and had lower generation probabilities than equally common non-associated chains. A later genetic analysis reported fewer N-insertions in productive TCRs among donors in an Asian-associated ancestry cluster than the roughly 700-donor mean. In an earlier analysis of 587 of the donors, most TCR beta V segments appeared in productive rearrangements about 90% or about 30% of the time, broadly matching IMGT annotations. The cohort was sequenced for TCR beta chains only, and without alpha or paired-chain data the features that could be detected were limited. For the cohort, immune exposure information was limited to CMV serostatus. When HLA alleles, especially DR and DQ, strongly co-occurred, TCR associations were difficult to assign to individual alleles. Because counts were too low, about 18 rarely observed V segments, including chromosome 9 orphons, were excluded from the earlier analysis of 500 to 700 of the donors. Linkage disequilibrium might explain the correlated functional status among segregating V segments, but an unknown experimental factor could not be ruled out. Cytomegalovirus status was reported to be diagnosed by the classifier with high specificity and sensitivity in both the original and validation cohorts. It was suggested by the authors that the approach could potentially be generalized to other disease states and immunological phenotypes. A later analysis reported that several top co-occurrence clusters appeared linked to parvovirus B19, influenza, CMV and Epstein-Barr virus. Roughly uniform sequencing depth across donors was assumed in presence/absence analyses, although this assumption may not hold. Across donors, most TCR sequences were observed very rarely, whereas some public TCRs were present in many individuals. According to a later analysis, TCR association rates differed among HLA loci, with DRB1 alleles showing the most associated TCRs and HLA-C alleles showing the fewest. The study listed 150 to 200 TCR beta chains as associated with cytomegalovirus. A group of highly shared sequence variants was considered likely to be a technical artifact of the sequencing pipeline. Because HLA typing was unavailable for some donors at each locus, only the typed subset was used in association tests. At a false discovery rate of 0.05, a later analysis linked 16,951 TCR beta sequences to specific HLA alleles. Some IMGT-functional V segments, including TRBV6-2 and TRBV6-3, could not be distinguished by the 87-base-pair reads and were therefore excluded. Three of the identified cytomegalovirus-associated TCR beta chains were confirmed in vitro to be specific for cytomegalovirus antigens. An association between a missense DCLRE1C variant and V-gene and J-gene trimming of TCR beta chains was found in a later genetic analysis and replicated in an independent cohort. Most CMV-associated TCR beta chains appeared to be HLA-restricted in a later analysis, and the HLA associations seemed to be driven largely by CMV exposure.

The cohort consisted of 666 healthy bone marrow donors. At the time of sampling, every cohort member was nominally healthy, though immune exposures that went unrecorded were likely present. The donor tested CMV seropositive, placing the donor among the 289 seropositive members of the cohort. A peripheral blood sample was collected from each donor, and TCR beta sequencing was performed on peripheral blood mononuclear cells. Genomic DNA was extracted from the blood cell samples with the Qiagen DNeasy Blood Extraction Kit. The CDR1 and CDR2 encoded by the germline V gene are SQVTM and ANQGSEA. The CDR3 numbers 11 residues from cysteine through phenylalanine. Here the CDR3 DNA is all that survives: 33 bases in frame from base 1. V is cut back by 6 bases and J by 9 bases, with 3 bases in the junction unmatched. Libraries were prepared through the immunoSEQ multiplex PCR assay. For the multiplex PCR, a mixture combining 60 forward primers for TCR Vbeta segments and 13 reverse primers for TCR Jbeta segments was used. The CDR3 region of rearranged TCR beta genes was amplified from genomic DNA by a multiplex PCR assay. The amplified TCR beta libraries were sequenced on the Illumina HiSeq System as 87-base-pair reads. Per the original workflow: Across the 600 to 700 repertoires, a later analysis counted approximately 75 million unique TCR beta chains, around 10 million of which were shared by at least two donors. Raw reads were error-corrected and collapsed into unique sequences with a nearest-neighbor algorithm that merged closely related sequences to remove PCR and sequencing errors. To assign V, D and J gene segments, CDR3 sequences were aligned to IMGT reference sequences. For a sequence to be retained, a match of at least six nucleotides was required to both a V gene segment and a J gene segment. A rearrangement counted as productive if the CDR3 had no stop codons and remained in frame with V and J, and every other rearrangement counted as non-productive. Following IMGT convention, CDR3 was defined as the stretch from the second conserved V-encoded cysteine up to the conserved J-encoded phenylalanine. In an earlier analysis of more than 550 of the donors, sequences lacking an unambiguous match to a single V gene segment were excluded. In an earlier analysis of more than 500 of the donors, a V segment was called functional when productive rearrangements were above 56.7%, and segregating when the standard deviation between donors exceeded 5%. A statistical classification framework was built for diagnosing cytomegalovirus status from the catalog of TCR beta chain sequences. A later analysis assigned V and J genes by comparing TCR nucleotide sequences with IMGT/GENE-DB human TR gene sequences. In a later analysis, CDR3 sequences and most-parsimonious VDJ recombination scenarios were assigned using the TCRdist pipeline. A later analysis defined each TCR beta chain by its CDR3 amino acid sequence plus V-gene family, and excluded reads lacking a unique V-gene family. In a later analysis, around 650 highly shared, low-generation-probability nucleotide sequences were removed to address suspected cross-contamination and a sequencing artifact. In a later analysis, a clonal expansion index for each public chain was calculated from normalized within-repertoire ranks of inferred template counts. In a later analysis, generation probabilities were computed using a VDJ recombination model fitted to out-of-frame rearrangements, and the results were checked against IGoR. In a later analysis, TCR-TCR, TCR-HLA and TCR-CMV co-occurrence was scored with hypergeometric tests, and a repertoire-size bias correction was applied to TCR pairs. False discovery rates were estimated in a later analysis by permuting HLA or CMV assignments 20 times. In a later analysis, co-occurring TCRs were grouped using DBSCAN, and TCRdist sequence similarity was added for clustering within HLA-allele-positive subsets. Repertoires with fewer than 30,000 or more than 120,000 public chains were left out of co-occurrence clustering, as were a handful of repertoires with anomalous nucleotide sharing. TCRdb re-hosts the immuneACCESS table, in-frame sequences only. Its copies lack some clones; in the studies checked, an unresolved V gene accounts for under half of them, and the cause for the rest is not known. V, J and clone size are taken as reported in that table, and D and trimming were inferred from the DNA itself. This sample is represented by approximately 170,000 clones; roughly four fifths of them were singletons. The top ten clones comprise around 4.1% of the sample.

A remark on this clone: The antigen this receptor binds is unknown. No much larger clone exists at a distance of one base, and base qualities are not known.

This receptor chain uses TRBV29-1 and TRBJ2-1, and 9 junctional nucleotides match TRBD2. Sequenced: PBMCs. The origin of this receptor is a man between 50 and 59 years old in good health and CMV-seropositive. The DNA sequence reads TGCAGCGTGGGACTAGCAGGTGAGCAGTTCTTC. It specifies CSVGLAGEQFF.